This T cell receptor (beta chain) originates from a study of cytomegalovirus exposure and HLA in healthy donors. About the research overall: From 150 million to 200 million T cells, an earlier analysis saw roughly 110 million unique TCR beta sequences.

A remark on this clone: The antigen remains undetermined.

From germline, CDR1 is WNHNN and CDR2 SYGVQD (reference sequence). V trimming: 0 bases; J trimming: 4 bases; junction bases outside the gene matches: 8. The CDR3 runs to 17 residues. Study-level points and caveats: According to a later analysis, donors in an Asian-associated ancestry cluster reportedly had fewer N-insertions than the roughly 660-donor mean. Data from an earlier analysis indicated that most TCR beta V segments were productive either about 87% or about 30% of the time.

Donors consisted of healthy bone marrow donors. PCR used 60 Vbeta primers and 13 Jbeta primers. Assay used: immunoSEQ multiplex PCR; TCRdb lists only in-frame clones, some missing. The sample comprises under 140,000 clones, less than 85% of which are singletons, and 13% rests with the top ten. The genes are TRBV10-1 and TRBJ2-3; 9 bases match TRBD2. Sequencing used PBMCs. The sequence was collected from a man aged 25 to 45 in good health and CMV-seropositive. The CDR3 region is CASSESISRGGPDTQYF. The CDR3, as DNA: TGCGCCAGCAGTGAGTCGATATCGCGGGGGGGCCCAGATACGCAGTATTTT.